Listed below are T cell receptor beta chains from one sample, sequenced in a study of T cells in Graves' hyperthyroidism and ophthalmopathy. From the multiplex PCR reads, TCRdb called clonotypes with MiXCR, one entry per CDR3 protein. The sample includes approximately 560,000 distinct CDR3 sequences, around 16% of them seen just once. The sequenced sample consisted of blood. These receptors originate from a woman between 25 and 40 years old with Graves' hyperthyroidism. The conserved cysteine and the conserved F or W are not part of the CDR3 here.

TRBV24-1	TRBJ2-3	ATSDSTPRGSRTDTQY
TRBV7-3	TRBJ2-7	ASSPTAGGRSYEQY
TRBV5-1	TRBJ2-1	ASSLATGGSYNEQF
TRBV7-2	TRBJ2-3	ASSYGTSGTDTQY
TRBV11-3	TRBJ1-1	ASSLEERTEAF
TRBV6-1	TRBJ2-2	ASMGSGSGTGELF
TRBV2	TRBJ2-3	ASRNSRSMTTDTQY
TRBV27	TRBJ2-6	ASSFGGGRSGANVLT
TRBV6-1	TRBJ2-1	ASSPRTPGNEQF
TRBV3-1	TRBJ1-1	ASSPENHRTGGAF
TRBV29-1	TRBJ2-7	SVESGDSYEQY
TRBV4-2	TRBJ2-7	ASSQAPSRAHEQY
TRBV30	TRBJ1-5	AWSVAQGFSNQPQH
TRBV7-2	TRBJ2-7	ASNLAGAYEQY
TRBV20-1	TRBJ2-7	SARDPSSYYSYEQY
TRBV7-9	TRBJ1-5	ASSLADSNLQPQH
TRBV28	TRBJ1-2	ASSLAVTHGYT
TRBV2	TRBJ2-7	ASEILSGPYEQY
TRBV28	TRBJ2-3	ASSFSVNTQY
TRBV11-2	TRBJ2-1	ASSLPGLAGDSNEQF
TRBV4-2	TRBJ1-2	ASSQASNGGYT
TRBV28	TRBJ1-2	ASSSSGEPYT
TRBV7-6	TRBJ2-5	ASSRSGRGGGETQY
TRBV3-1	TRBJ1-1	ASSPALGGGTEAF
TRBV6-1	TRBJ1-1	ASRQQITEAF
TRBV7-2	TRBJ1-6	ASSLWGRGNNSPLH
TRBV19	TRBJ2-2	ASSNGDLNTGGLF
TRBV7-2	TRBJ2-5	ASSLGFSVETQY
TRBV19	TRBJ2-1	ASSRDSGSTNEQF
TRBV13	TRBJ2-1	ASSGTTYDEQF
TRBV3-1	TRBJ2-7	ASSQESGSGPYEQY
TRBV30	TRBJ1-1	AWSEGFWTEAF
TRBV11-2	TRBJ2-3	ASSLEPSPGDTQY